The entry below describes one T cell receptor beta chain. This entry belongs to a study of blood T cell repertoires in COVID-19. The overall study: T cells, B-cell-depleted T cells, or PBMCs supplied cDNA or gDNA.

Some clones are missing from TCRdb's copy, which holds only in-frame ones; the method was immunoSEQ multiplex PCR. The sample holds 70,000 to 100,000 clones, roughly 90% seen once. J lost 9 bases, V lost 1 base, and 8 bases had no gene match. This CDR3 has 15 residues. Germline V gene lookup returns CDR1 LNHDA and CDR2 SQIVND (reference sequence). This receptor was taken from a man aged 55 to 70 with acute or convalescent COVID-19. The sample comprised peripheral blood. The chain recombines TRBV19 with TRBJ2-1; TRBD1 matches 8 bases. CDR3 nucleotide sequence: TGTGCCAGTAGTATAGGGGGCCAGGGGGCGAGTGAGCAGTTCTTC. As protein: CASSIGGQGASEQFF.